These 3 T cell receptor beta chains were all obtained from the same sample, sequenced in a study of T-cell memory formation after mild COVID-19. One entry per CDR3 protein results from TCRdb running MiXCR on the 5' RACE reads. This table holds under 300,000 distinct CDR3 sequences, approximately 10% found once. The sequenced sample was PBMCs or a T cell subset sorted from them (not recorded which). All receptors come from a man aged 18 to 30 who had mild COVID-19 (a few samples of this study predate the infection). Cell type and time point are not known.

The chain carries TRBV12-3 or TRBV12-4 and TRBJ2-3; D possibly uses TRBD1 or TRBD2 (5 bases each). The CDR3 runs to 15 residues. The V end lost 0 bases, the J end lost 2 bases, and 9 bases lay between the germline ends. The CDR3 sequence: CASSLAWGTTDTQYF. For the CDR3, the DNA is TGTGCCAGCAGTTTAGCCTGGGGGACCACAGATACGCAGTATTTT.

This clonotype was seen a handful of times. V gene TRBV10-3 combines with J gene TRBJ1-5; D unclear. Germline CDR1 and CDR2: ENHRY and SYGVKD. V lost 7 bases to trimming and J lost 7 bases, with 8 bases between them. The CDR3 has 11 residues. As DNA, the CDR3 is TGTGCCATCAAGGTAATCCAGCCCCAGCATTTT. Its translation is CAIKVIQPQHF.

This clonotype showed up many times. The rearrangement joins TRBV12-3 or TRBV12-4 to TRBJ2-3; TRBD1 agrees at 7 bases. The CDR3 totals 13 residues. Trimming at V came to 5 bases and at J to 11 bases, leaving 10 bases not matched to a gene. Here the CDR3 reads CASSTPGQLLQYF. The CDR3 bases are TGTGCCAGCAGTACGCCGGGACAGCTTTTGCAGTATTTT.